This T cell receptor beta chain originates from a study of cytomegalovirus exposure and HLA in healthy donors. Study-wide results and limits: Sequence variants that were highly shared formed a cluster that was likely a sequencing artifact. In a later analysis, TCR beta V- and J-gene trimming showed a link to a missense DCLRE1C variant. There were three CMV-associated chains whose specificity for CMV antigens was confirmed in vitro.

About this clone: Its target is not known.

Both 60 Vbeta primers and 13 Jbeta primers went into the PCR. Repertoires were generated with immunoSEQ multiplex PCR, while TCRdb's copy carries only in-frame clones and drops some. The table records 73,000 or so clones, roughly 73% of them present only once. There are 13 residues in the CDR3. V lost 4 bases and J lost 0; bases outside the gene matches: 0. CDR1 GTSNPN and CDR2 SVGIG come from the germline V gene (reference sequence). The chain has TRBV30 and TRBJ2-3; 8 bases are shared with TRBD2. The clonotype was recovered from a woman between 35 and 50 years old in good health and CMV-seropositive. Specimen: PBMCs. For the CDR3, the DNA is TGTGCCTGGACTAGCGGGAGCACAGATACGCAGTATTTT. This codes for CAWTSGSTDTQYF. Combining the CDR3 with reference TRBV30 and TRBJ2-3 gives the whole variable domain SQTIHQWPATLVQPVGSPLSLECTVEGTSNPNLYWYRQAAGRGLQLLFYSVGIGQISSEVPQNLSASRPQDRQFILSSKKLLLSDSGFYLCAWTSGSTDTQYFGPGTRLTVL.